Following are 11 T cell receptor beta chains from one sample sequenced in a study of control samples from healthy donors and cancer patients. Assay: immunoSEQ multiplex PCR; the TCRdb copy retains only in-frame clones and omits some. The sample includes approximately 170,000 clones, approximately 86% seen only once; the top ten take 4.5% to 6%. Sequencing used blood. All receptors derive from a woman aged 25 to 39 in good health.

The J gene is TRBJ1-6, the V gene TRBV27, with D possibly matching TRBD1 (5 bases). The CDR3 length is 14 residues. Trimming took 6 bases from V and 9 from J, leaving 15 bases between them. In germline, CDR1 is MNHEY, CDR2 SMNVEV (reference sequence). The CDR3 is CASSTSGTGSPLHF. The DNA of the CDR3 is TGTGCCAGCAGCACCTCCGGGACGGGTTCACCCCTCCACTTT.

The chain couples TRBV19 to TRBJ2-3; 8 nucleotides align to TRBD2. The CDR3 loop spans 17 amino acids. Per the germline V gene, CDR1 is LNHDA and CDR2 is SQIVND (reference sequence). J lost 0 bases, V lost 6 bases, and 11 bases had no gene match. CDR3 residues: CASRRIRGGTSTDTQYF. The CDR3 coding sequence is TGTGCCAGTAGAAGAATTCGGGGGGGGACTAGCACAGATACGCAGTATTTT.

V is TRBV4-1 and J is TRBJ2-7; TRBD2 agrees at 11 bases. The germline V gene encodes CDR1 MGHRA and CDR2 YSYEKL. The CDR3 spans 15 residues. V dropped 2 bases and J dropped 2; count of bases not matched to a gene: 2. The CDR3 protein is CASSQTSGRTYEQYF. The CDR3 DNA is TGCGCCAGCAGCCAAACTAGCGGGAGAACCTACGAGCAGTACTTC.

The chain carries TRBV5-5 and TRBJ1-1, with D perhaps matching TRBD1 (5 bases). The CDR3 covers 13 residues. Germline CDR1 and CDR2: SGHKS and YYEKEE (reference sequence). The V end lost 4 bases, the J end lost 5 bases, and 12 bases lay between the germline ends. The CDR3 spells CASSPGPGTEAFF. CDR3 coding DNA: TGTGCCAGCAGCCCTGGACCAGGGACTGAAGCTTTCTTT.

The rearrangement joins TRBV6-5 to TRBJ2-3; unclear D gene. This CDR3 has 13 amino acids. The V end lost 4 bases, the J end lost 3 bases, and 8 bases lay between the germline ends. Per germline, CDR1 MNHEY and CDR2 SVGAGI. The CDR3: CASSLRRTDTQYF. The CDR3 DNA follows: TGTGCCAGCAGTTTAAGACGGACAGATACGCAGTATTTT.

The chain employs TRBV2 and TRBJ2-7; tentative D call: TRBD2 (6 bases). Germline V CDR1 and CDR2: SNHLY, FYNNEI. The V and J ends lost 5 bases and 5 bases respectively, with 19 bases between them. The CDR3 covers 15 residues. The CDR3 nucleotides read TGTGCCAGCAGTCGGCGACTAGGCGCCTTCGACGAGCAGTACTTC. Translating gives CASSRRLGAFDEQYF.

The gene calls are TRBV11-2 and TRBJ2-1, with D hard to call. The CDR3 is 15 residues long. Trimming stripped 0 bases from V and 2 bases from J, with 8 bases between. Germline V gives CDR1 SGHAT, CDR2 FQNNGV. The CDR3 nucleotides are TGTGCCAGCAGCTTAGACAGAGTCCCCTACAATGAGCAGTTCTTC. Translation gives CASSLDRVPYNEQFF.

This clone was observed once. V gene TRBV24-1 combines with J gene TRBJ1-1; D gene unclear. The V gene lost 7 bases and the J gene lost 0 bases, with 8 bases spanning the gap. Germline V gene sequence: CDR1 KGHDR, CDR2 SFDVKD. This CDR3 is 13 amino acids long. CDR3 DNA: TGTGCCACCAGGGACGTCCTGAACACTGAAGCTTTCTTT. Encoded protein: CATRDVLNTEAFF.

About this clone itself: This same CDR3 is encoded by further DNA sequences in the sample. The CDR3 sequence: CATSDPGQGTTGELFF. DNA for the CDR3: TGTGCCACCAGTGACCCCGGGCAAGGGACTACCGGGGAGCTGTTTTTT. This chain joins TRBV24-1 and TRBJ2-2, with a weak D call TRBD2 (6 bases). Looked up from germline, CDR1 is KGHDR and CDR2 is SFDVKD. The CDR3 contains 16 residues. Trimming cost V 4 bases and J 5 bases, with 16 bases left between them.

On this clone: This sample includes further DNA sequences coding for the same CDR3. The chain links TRBV28 to TRBJ2-3; 9 bases agree with TRBD2. Germline V gene data show CDR1 as MDHEN and CDR2 as SYDVKM. V gave up 6 bases and J gave up 1 base; unmatched junction bases: 2. The CDR3 is 14 amino acids. CDR3 amino acids: CASSLAGGTDTQYF. In DNA, the CDR3 is TGTGCCAGCAGCTTAGCGGGAGGCACAGATACGCAGTATTTT.

The chain uses TRBV4-1 and TRBJ2-2; no definite D call. V shed 0 bases and J shed 4 bases, with 6 bases lying between them. The germline V gene has CDR1 MGHRA and CDR2 YSYEKL. This CDR3 has 14 amino acids. CDR3 DNA: TGCGCCAGCAGCCAAGAGTCCGGCACCGGGGAGCTGTTTTTT. It encodes CASSQESGTGELFF.